One sample yielded the 18 T cell receptor beta chains listed below, sequenced in a study of shared clonotypes between healthy human individuals. The data were produced by immunoSEQ multiplex PCR, yet TCRdb's version contains in-frame clones alone and is incomplete. The table shows a few million clones, with more than 85% occurring only once. Sequenced sample: naive CD4+ T cells from PBMCs. Subset given: CD45RA+ positively selected. These receptors all come from a man between 18 and 29 years old in good health. Some clones in this sample may be carry-over from other donors' samples.

The genes are TRBV4-1 and TRBJ1-2; tentative D call: TRBD1 (5 bases). This CDR3 comprises 15 residues. Trimming removed 4 bases from V and 4 bases from J, with 16 bases in between. CDR1 is MGHRA and CDR2 is YSYEKL in the germline V gene. The DNA for the CDR3 is TGCGCCAGCAGCCGATTTACAGGAGCTCTCTATGGCTACACCTTC. Its translation: CASSRFTGALYGYTF.

This chain links TRBV4-3 with TRBJ2-1; 7 nucleotides line up with TRBD2. With V trimmed by 4 bases and J by 0 bases, 3 bases remained unmatched. The CDR3 contains 15 residues. Germline values: CDR1 LGHNA, CDR2 YSLEER. This CDR3 reads CASSPRDYSYNEQFF. The CDR3, as DNA: TGCGCCAGCAGCCCCCGGGACTACTCCTACAATGAGCAGTTCTTC.

The genes are TRBV7-9 and TRBJ2-7; a possible D gene is TRBD1 (6 bases). CDR1 and CDR2 from the germline V gene are SEHNR and FQNEAQ (reference sequence). V lost 4 bases and J lost 0, with 13 bases in between. The CDR3 contains 15 residues. The CDR3: CASSSLQGPSYEQYF. In DNA form, the CDR3 reads TGTGCCAGCAGCTCATTACAGGGACCCTCCTACGAGCAGTACTTC.

This chain joins TRBV6-1 and TRBJ2-5, with D perhaps TRBD1 (5 bases). The ends were cut back, 7 bases at V and 4 bases at J, with 16 bases in the middle. The CDR3 consists of 14 residues. Germline CDR1 is MNHNS and CDR2 is SASEGT. CDR3 region: CASKWRRAGETQYF. The DNA for the CDR3 is TGTGCCAGCAAATGGCGCAGGGCCGGAGAGACCCAGTACTTC.

This clone came up a few times. This rearrangement joins TRBV5-1 to TRBJ1-2; D is unresolved. The CDR3 contains 14 residues. V lost 0 bases to trimming and J lost 6 bases, with 12 bases between them. Germline assignment: CDR1 SGHRS and CDR2 YFSETQ. The CDR3, as DNA: TGCGCCAGCAGCTTGGAAAGGGAGCTCGATGGCTACACCTTC. Its translation: CASSLERELDGYTF.

V gene TRBV19 combines with J gene TRBJ1-5, with D unresolved. Between the trimmed V and J ends, which lost 8 bases and 4 bases, there was a span of 12 bases. Germline V lookup: CDR1 LNHDA, CDR2 SQIVND (reference sequence). CDR3 size: 13 residues. The CDR3 DNA reads TGTGCCAGTTCCCCAACTCGGAATCAGCCCCAGCATTTT. This codes for CASSPTRNQPQHF.

The chain links TRBV13 to TRBJ2-7, with D unresolved. CDR3 length: 15 residues. V dropped 5 bases and J dropped 3 bases, with 17 bases sitting between them. Per germline, CDR1 PRHDT and CDR2 FYEKMQ (reference sequence). CDR3 DNA: TGTGCCAGCAGCGAAGGTGGGAACCTCGGCTACGAGCAGTACTTC. It yields the protein CASSEGGNLGYEQYF.

This clone was picked up a small number of times. The V gene is TRBV27, the J gene TRBJ1-1, with TRBD1 as a possible D gene (5 bases). The germline V gene has CDR1 MNHEY and CDR2 SMNVEV (reference sequence). This CDR3 comprises 15 residues. V was clipped by 9 bases and J by 0 bases, with 17 bases between them. CDR3 bases: TGTGCCAGTGGGACCAGGGCGGGCTTGAACACTGAAGCTTTCTTT. Its translation is CASGTRAGLNTEAFF.

This clone was detected once. The same CDR3 can be traced to other DNA sequences in this sample. V and J are TRBV18 and TRBJ1-4; unclear D gene. In germline, CDR1 is KGHSH, CDR2 LQKENI. The CDR3 spans 15 residues. V lost 2 bases and J lost 0, with 7 bases in between. This CDR3 is CASSPGGTTNEKLFF. The CDR3 DNA reads as TGTGCCAGCTCACCAGGAGGGACAACTAATGAAAAACTGTTTTTT.

Here the CDR3 reads CASSSRTGAHKNIQYF. CDR3 in DNA: TGTGCCAGCAGTTCTCGCACTGGGGCCCACAAAAACATTCAGTACTTC. The J gene is TRBJ2-4, the V gene TRBV28; D is perhaps TRBD1 (5 bases). The V gene lost 4 bases and the J gene lost 3 bases, with 16 bases spanning the gap. Germline lookup yields CDR1 MDHEN and CDR2 SYDVKM. This CDR3 comprises 16 residues.

This clone was seen just once. V usage is TRBV30 and J usage is TRBJ2-7, with 9 positions matching TRBD1. This CDR3 is built from 14 residues. V was clipped by 4 bases and J by 0 bases; unmatched bases: 4. In germline, CDR1 is GTSNPN, CDR2 SVGIG (reference sequence). CDR3 loop: CAWKRQGDSYEQYF. CDR3 sequence (DNA): TGTGCCTGGAAAAGACAGGGGGACTCCTACGAGCAGTACTTC.

The chain employs TRBV5-1 and TRBJ2-3, with TRBD2 identical over 7 bases. Germline values: CDR1 SGHRS, CDR2 YFSETQ. J lost 1 base, V lost 4 bases, and 6 bases had no gene match. There are 15 residues in the CDR3. The DNA of the CDR3 is TGCGCCAGCAGCGTCGGACTAGTCGGCACAGATACGCAGTATTTT. Protein sequence: CASSVGLVGTDTQYF.

The V gene is TRBV7-2, the J gene TRBJ1-2, with D unresolved. Germline CDR1 SGHTA, CDR2 FQGNSA. CDR3 size: 14 residues. V lost 1 base and J 4 bases, leaving 10 bases between the germline ends. The chain's CDR3 is CASSLGPTGYGYTF. DNA for the CDR3: TGTGCCAGCAGCTTAGGGCCGACGGGCTATGGCTACACCTTC.

The chain couples TRBV18 to TRBJ1-4; D unclear. The CDR3 totals 15 residues. The V end was cut by 1 base, the J end by 1 base, with 7 bases between. The V gene's germline CDR1 is KGHSH and CDR2 LQKENI. This CDR3 is CASSPLVGTNEKLFF. CDR3 DNA sequence: TGTGCCAGCTCACCACTGGTAGGAACTAATGAAAAACTGTTTTTT.

The chain joins TRBV5-1 to TRBJ2-5; the D gene is possibly TRBD1 (6 bases). Germline V lookup: CDR1 SGHRS, CDR2 YFSETQ. The ends were cut back, 0 bases at V and 1 base at J, with 16 bases in the middle. The CDR3 covers 17 residues. This CDR3 reads CASSLGVQGWVQETQYF. The CDR3 nucleotides read TGCGCCAGCAGCTTGGGCGTACAGGGCTGGGTCCAAGAGACCCAGTACTTC.

V is TRBV28 and J is TRBJ1-2; unclear D gene. The CDR3 totals 15 residues. The V end lost 6 bases, the J end lost 3 bases, and 17 bases lay between the germline ends. Germline V gene lookup returns CDR1 MDHEN and CDR2 SYDVKM. The DNA for the CDR3 is TGTGCCAGCAGCACAATACCCATCAGGTACTATGGCTACACCTTC. This codes for CASSTIPIRYYGYTF.

V and J are TRBV9 and TRBJ2-1; 7 nucleotides agree with TRBD1. The V gene's germline CDR1 is SGDLS and CDR2 YYNGEE. V was pared by 5 bases and J by 5 bases, with 10 bases of the junction left unmatched. The CDR3 sequence is 15 residues long. CDR3 sequence (DNA): TGTGCCAGCAGGGGAGACGGACAGGTAAACAATGAGCAGTTCTTC. Translated, it gives CASRGDGQVNNEQFF.

The chain couples TRBV6-5 to TRBJ2-5; D gene ambiguous. Germline loops: CDR1 MNHEY, CDR2 SVGAGI. The ends were cut back, 4 bases at V and 5 bases at J, with 11 bases in the middle. This CDR3 region has 13 residues. The CDR3 DNA follows: TGTGCCAGCAGTTCCCCCCCGCGGGAGACCCAGTACTTC. This encodes CASSSPPRETQYF.